This T cell receptor beta chain was sequenced during a study of CXCR3 chemokines and chemotherapy response in bladder cancer. TCRdb fed the PCR reads into MiXCR, producing one record per CDR3 protein. The sample shows approximately 3,000 distinct CDR3 sequences, 15% to 20% of them seen only once. This clonotype came up many times. Germline assignment: CDR1 GTSNPN and CDR2 SVGIG (reference sequence). The CDR3 is 12 residues long. V shed 1 base and J shed 4 bases, with 7 bases lying between them. This chain connects TRBV30 to TRBJ1-2; D is unclear. This specimen was taken from a patient whose treatment included neoadjuvant chemotherapy. This receptor was obtained from a human donor with bladder cancer that did not respond to neoadjuvant chemotherapy. Here the CDR3 DNA reads TGTGCCTGGAGTGGATTCCCCTATGGCTACACCTTC. This sequence encodes CAWSGFPYGYTF.